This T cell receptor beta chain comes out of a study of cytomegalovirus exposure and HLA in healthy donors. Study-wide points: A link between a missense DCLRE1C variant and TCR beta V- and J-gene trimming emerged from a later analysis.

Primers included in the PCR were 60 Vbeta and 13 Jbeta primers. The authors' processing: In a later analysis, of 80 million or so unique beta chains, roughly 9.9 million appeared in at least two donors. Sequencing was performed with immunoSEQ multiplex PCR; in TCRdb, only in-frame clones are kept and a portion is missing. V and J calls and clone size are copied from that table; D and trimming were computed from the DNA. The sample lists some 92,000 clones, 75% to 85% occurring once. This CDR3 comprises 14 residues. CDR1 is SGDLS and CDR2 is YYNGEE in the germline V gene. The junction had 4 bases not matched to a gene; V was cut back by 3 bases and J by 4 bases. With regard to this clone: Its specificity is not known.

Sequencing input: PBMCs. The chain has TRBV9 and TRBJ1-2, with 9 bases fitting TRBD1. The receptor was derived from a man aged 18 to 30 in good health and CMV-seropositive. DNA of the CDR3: TGTGCCAGCAGCGGTTACAGGGGGCTCTATGGCTACACCTTC. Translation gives CASSGYRGLYGYTF.